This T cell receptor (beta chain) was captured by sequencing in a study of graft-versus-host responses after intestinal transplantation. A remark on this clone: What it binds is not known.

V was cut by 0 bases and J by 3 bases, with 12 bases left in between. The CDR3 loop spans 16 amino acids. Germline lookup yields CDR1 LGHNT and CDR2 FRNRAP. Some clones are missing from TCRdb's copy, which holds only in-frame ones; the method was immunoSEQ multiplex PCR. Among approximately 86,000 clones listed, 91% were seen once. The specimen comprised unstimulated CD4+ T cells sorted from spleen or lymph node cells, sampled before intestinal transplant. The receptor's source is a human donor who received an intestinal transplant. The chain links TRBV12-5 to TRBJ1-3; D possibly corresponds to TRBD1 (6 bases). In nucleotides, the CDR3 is TGTGCTAGTGGTTTGGTTCCCCTGACAGGTGGAAACACCATATATTTT. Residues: CASGLVPLTGGNTIYF.